This T cell receptor beta chain was found in a study of shared T cell receptors in the human thymus. TCRdb keeps only in-frame clones here, not all; method: immunoSEQ multiplex PCR. The sample has hundreds of thousands of clones, over 75% seen once. The germline CDR1 and CDR2 sequences are MNHEY and SMNVEV (reference sequence). Trimming cost V 5 bases and J 5 bases, with 15 bases left between them. The CDR3 sequence is 14 residues long. The same sample was also used in a study of human thymus T cells. Per that paper: Thymic and blood repertoires seemed to favor certain V and J genes.

Sequencing used thymocytes. The rearrangement uses TRBV27 and TRBJ1-2, with TRBD1 as a possible D gene (5 bases). This TCR derives from a boy in the first two years of life with a congenital heart defect. For the CDR3, the DNA is TGTGCCAGCAGTCCGCGGGGGGGAAGATATGGCTACACCTTC. As protein: CASSPRGGRYGYTF.